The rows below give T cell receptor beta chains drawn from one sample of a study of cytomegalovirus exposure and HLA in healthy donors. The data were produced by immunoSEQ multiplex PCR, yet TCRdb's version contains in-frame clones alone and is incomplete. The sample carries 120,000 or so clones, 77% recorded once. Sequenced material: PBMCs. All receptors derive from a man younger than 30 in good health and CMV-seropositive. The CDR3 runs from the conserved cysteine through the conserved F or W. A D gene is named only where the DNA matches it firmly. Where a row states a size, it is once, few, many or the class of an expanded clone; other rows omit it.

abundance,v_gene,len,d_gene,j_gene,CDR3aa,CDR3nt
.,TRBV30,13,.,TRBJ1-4,CAWSAVFNEKLFF,TGTGCCTGGAGCGCGGTATTTAATGAAAAACTGTTTTTT
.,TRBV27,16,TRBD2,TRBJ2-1,CASSPRLAGGWNEQFF,TGTGCCAGCAGTCCGCGTTTAGCGGGGGGCTGGAATGAGCAGTTCTTC
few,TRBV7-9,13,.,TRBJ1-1,CASRVRGDTEAFF,TGTGCCAGCAGGGTCAGGGGAGATACTGAAGCTTTCTTT
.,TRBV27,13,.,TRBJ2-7,CASSLTAEVEQYF,TGTGCCAGCAGCCTGACTGCGGAGGTCGAGCAGTACTTC
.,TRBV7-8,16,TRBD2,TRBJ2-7,CASSLNLAGASYEQYF,TGTGCCAGCAGCTTAAACCTAGCGGGAGCCTCCTACGAGCAGTACTTC
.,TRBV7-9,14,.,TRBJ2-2,CASSLRETTGELFF,TGTGCCAGCAGCTTAAGGGAGACCACCGGGGAGCTGTTTTTT
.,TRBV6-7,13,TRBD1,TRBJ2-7,CASSMGTGYEQYF,TGTGCCAGCAGTATGGGGACAGGGTACGAGCAGTACTTC
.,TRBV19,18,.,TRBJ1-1,CASSIDIARQVRNTEAFF,TGTGCCAGTAGTATAGATATCGCTCGACAAGTGAGGAACACTGAAGCTTTCTTT
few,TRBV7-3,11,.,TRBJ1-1,CASSSGLEAFF,TGTGCCAGCAGCTCAGGACTTGAAGCTTTCTTT
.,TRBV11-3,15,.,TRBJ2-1,CASSSQGRGDNEQFF,TGTGCCAGCAGCTCCCAGGGCAGGGGTGACAATGAGCAGTTCTTC
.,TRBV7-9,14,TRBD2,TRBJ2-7,CASSPGRVSYEQYF,TGTGCCAGCAGCCCCGGGAGGGTCTCCTACGAGCAGTACTTC
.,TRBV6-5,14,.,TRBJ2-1,CASSYSDGTNEQFF,TGTGCCAGCAGTTACTCCGATGGCACAAATGAGCAGTTCTTC
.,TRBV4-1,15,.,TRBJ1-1,CASSQDRSDYTEAFF,TGCGCCAGCAGCCAAGATAGGTCGGACTACACTGAAGCTTTCTTT
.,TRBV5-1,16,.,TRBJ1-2,CASSLGSGGIPYGYTF,TGCGCCAGCAGCTTGGGTAGTGGAGGAATCCCTTATGGCTACACCTTC